Listed below are T cell receptor beta chains from one sample, sequenced in a study of blood T cells in healthy people across ages. TCRdb recomputed calls from the 5' RACE reads with MiXCR, one row per CDR3 protein. Here the sample spans about 1.7 million distinct CDR3 sequences, roughly 30% being singletons. The sample taken for sequencing was blood. These receptors all come from a woman aged 25 to 39 in good health. CDR3s include the opening cysteine and the closing phenylalanine or tryptophan. The D gene is left open where the match is weak. Clone sizes are given selectively: once, few, many, or a class where the clone is expanded.

NA TRBJ2-4 NA TRBV14 TGTGCCAGCAGCCAAGGGGTCGGGACTCAGTATGTAGGCAAAAACATTCAGTACTTC CASSQGVGTQYVGKNIQYF
NA TRBJ1-1 NA TRBV28 TGTGCCAGCACTCCCCTAAGGGACGTCTCGCGGGCTTTCTTT CASTPLRDVSRAFF
NA TRBJ2-3 NA TRBV12-3/TRBV12-4 TGTGCCAGCATTCTAGCAGGACCCACAGATACGCAGTATTTT CASILAGPTDTQYF
TRBD2 TRBJ2-3 few TRBV20-1 TGCAGTGCTAGAACTAGCGGGAGAAGAGATACGCAGTATTTT CSARTSGRRDTQYF
NA TRBJ2-5 few TRBV20-1 TGCAGTGTCACCTCTGGGGAAGATGTGCAAGAGACCCAGTACTTC CSVTSGEDVQETQYF
NA TRBJ2-5 many TRBV20-1 TGCAGTGCCCTAGGGGCGGGAAAAGAGACCCAGTACTTC CSALGAGKETQYF
NA TRBJ2-1 many TRBV6-5 TGTGCCAGCAGTTACTCAGGGGGTGAGCAGTTCTTC CASSYSGGEQFF
TRBD1 TRBJ2-1 NA TRBV6-2/TRBV6-3 TGTGCCAGCAGCCCCGCAGGGACAGGGTCCCATGAGCAGTTCTTC CASSPAGTGSHEQFF
NA TRBJ2-5 NA TRBV12-3/TRBV12-4 TGTGCCAGCAGTTTTCTAGACACCCAAGAGACCCAGTACTTC CASSFLDTQETQYF
NA TRBJ1-2 NA TRBV20-1 TGCAGGGCCCCAGGAAGAGGGGGCTACACCTTC CRAPGRGGYTF
NA TRBJ2-1 NA TRBV4-1 TGCGCCAGCAGCCATCACGGGGTATCAGGGAATGAGCAGTTCTTC CASSHHGVSGNEQFF
TRBD2 TRBJ2-1 few TRBV20-1 TGCAGTGCCCCCCGACTAGCGGGGGACAATGAGCAGTTCTTC CSAPRLAGDNEQFF
TRBD2 TRBJ2-3 NA TRBV7-9 TGTGCCAGTATAGCGGGAGCGGCAGATACGCAGTATTTT CASIAGAADTQYF
TRBD1 TRBJ2-3 few TRBV28 TGTGCCAGCAGTCGCCCCGGACAGGGTCCAGATACGCAGTATTTT CASSRPGQGPDTQYF
TRBD2 TRBJ2-1 few TRBV5-1 TGCGCCAGCAGCTTGGGGACTAGCGGAAGGAATGAGCAGTTCTTC CASSLGTSGRNEQFF
NA TRBJ2-3 few TRBV7-2 TGTGCCAGCAGGCCCATAGCGGCCACAGATACGCAGTATTTT CASRPIAATDTQYF
TRBD1 TRBJ2-7 NA TRBV5-1 TGCGCCAGCAGCTCCCGGGACAGGGGGCAAGAGCAGTACTTC CASSSRDRGQEQYF
NA TRBJ1-5 few TRBV6-8 TGTGCCAGCAGAACGAGACCGAATTCGGAGCAGCCCCAGCATTTT CASRTRPNSEQPQHF
NA TRBJ2-4 many TRBV10-3 TGTGCCATCAGGGGGGGTGAGGAGCAGTACTTC CAIRGGEEQYF
NA TRBJ1-6 NA TRBV4-2 TGTGCCAGCAGCCAAGAGGGAAAGACGCCAACTAATTCACCCCTCCACTTT CASSQEGKTPTNSPLHF
TRBD1 TRBJ2-4 many TRBV27 TGTGCCAGCAGTATTGGGACAGGGGAAAACATTCAGTACTTC CASSIGTGENIQYF
NA TRBJ1-5 NA TRBV7-9 TGTGCCAGCAGCTTCTCAGGGTTGAAGCAGCCCCAGCATTTT CASSFSGLKQPQHF
NA TRBJ2-4 NA TRBV30 TGTGCCTGGAGTGTTCGTGAAGAGCAGTACTTC CAWSVREEQYF
NA TRBJ1-4 few TRBV9 TGTGCCAGCTCAGAGGGCAGGGCTTATGCTAATGAAAAACTGTTTTTT CASSEGRAYANEKLFF
NA TRBJ1-3 NA TRBV7-9 TGTGCCAGCAGCCGACCGGGAAACACCATATATTTT CASSRPGNTIYF
NA TRBJ2-3 NA TRBV18 TGTGCCAGCTCACCTCAGGGTCGGGAGCGTCACGCAGATACGCAGTATTTT CASSPQGRERHADTQYF
TRBD1 TRBJ2-3 NA TRBV6-2/TRBV6-3 TGTGCCAGCAACCCCGGGACAGGGAACACAGATACGCAGTATTTT CASNPGTGNTDTQYF
NA TRBJ1-1 NA TRBV2 TGTGCCAGCAGTGATGGAGTAAGCCTGGCGGGGGCTTTCTTT CASSDGVSLAGAFF
TRBD2 TRBJ2-1 NA TRBV20-1 TGCAGTGCTAGAGGTGACGCCGGGACTAGCGAATACAATGAGCAGTTCTTC CSARGDAGTSEYNEQFF
NA TRBJ1-2 many TRBV29-1 TGCAGCTTTCGGGGACCGAGCTATGGCTACACCTTC CSFRGPSYGYTF
NA TRBJ2-5 NA TRBV6-1 TGTGCCAGCAGTATAGCTGGAGAGACCCAGTACTTC CASSIAGETQYF
NA TRBJ1-2 many TRBV9 TGTGCCAGCAGCGCCAGGGCCGTTCTGGGAGGCTACACCTTC CASSARAVLGGYTF
TRBD1 TRBJ1-2 NA TRBV28 TGTGCCAGCGCTACAGGGGACTATGGCAACACCTTC CASATGDYGNTF
TRBD1 TRBJ2-7 many TRBV6-5 TGTGCCAGCAGTTACTCGGGCAGGGGGCAGCAGTACTTC CASSYSGRGQQYF
TRBD1 TRBJ1-2 many TRBV6-6 TGTGCCAGCACCTATGGGACAGGGGGCGATGGCTACACCTTC CASTYGTGGDGYTF
TRBD1 TRBJ1-6 NA TRBV10-3 TGTGCCATCAGTCCGGGACAGGGGTTAAATTCACCCCTCCACTTT CAISPGQGLNSPLHF
NA TRBJ2-2 NA TRBV3-1 TGTGCCAGCAGCCAAGATCGCTTAAAACAGGGTGGCACCGGGGAGCTGTTTTTT CASSQDRLKQGGTGELFF
TRBD1 TRBJ2-3 few TRBV27 TGTGCCAGCAGTTCCCCAACCGGGACAGGGACAGATACGCAGTATTTT CASSSPTGTGTDTQYF
TRBD1 TRBJ2-2 NA TRBV7-3 TGTGCCAGCAGCTTAGTGGGACAGGGGGCATCCGGGGAGCTGTTTTTT CASSLVGQGASGELFF
NA TRBJ2-3 NA TRBV7-8 TGTGCCAGCAGCGTGAGGCCTAGGATATCAGATACGCAGTATTTT CASSVRPRISDTQYF
TRBD2 TRBJ2-1 many TRBV5-1 TGCGCCAGCAGCTTCGAGACTAGCGGGAGAAATGAGCAGTTCTTC CASSFETSGRNEQFF
TRBD1 TRBJ1-1 few TRBV5-1 TGCGCCAGCAGCCCTCTACAGGGGCCCACTGAAGCTTTCTTT CASSPLQGPTEAFF
NA TRBJ2-3 many TRBV5-5 TGTGCCAGCAGCTTGGAAAGGGGAGCAGATACGCAGTATTTT CASSLERGADTQYF
NA TRBJ2-5 few TRBV20-1 TGCAGTGCTTCATACAGACTAGGCCAGACCCAGTACTTC CSASYRLGQTQYF
NA TRBJ2-3 few TRBV29-1 TGCAGCGTCTCAACCGGGACTGCCAACACAGATACGCAGTATTTT CSVSTGTANTDTQYF
NA TRBJ2-1 NA TRBV25-1 TGTGCCAGCAGTGTACAGACAGGCAATGAGCAGTTCTTC CASSVQTGNEQFF
NA TRBJ2-2 few TRBV4-3 TGCGCCAGCAGCCCAGGGTCTTTGAACACCGGGGAGCTGTTTTTT CASSPGSLNTGELFF